This passage covers 12 T cell receptor beta chains from one sample sequenced in a study of shared T cell receptors in the human thymus. Only in-frame clones appear in the TCRdb table, and some are missing; sequencing was by immunoSEQ multiplex PCR. The sample has over 650,000 clones, over 75% seen once. These data are also associated with another study on human thymus T cells.

Material: thymocytes. The receptor set was obtained from a boy younger than two with a congenital heart defect.

The V and J genes are TRBV6-5 and TRBJ2-2; 7 positions match TRBD2. Unmatched junction bases numbered 10, after V lost 2 bases and J lost 7 bases. CDR1 is MNHEY and CDR2 is SVGAGI in the germline V gene. This CDR3 spans 16 amino acids. CDR3: CASSYLQGGRDGELFF. Written as DNA, the CDR3 is TGTGCCAGCAGTTACCTCCAGGGCGGGAGAGACGGGGAGCTGTTTTTT.

The chain couples TRBV7-2 to TRBJ2-4, with D perhaps TRBD1 (6 bases). Germline CDR1 SGHTA, CDR2 FQGNSA. Deletions cut 2 bases from V and 8 bases from J, with 10 bases between. The CDR3 spans 13 residues. CDR3 DNA sequence: TGTGCCAGCAGCTTATGGGACAAGGACATTCAGTACTTC. Encoded protein: CASSLWDKDIQYF.

V and J are TRBV20-1 and TRBJ1-2, with D unresolved. The CDR3 runs to 11 residues. Germline lookup yields CDR1 DFQATT and CDR2 SNEGSKA (reference sequence). V lost 1 base, J lost 8 bases, and 8 bases lay in between. The CDR3 reads CSARVGGGYTF. The CDR3 nucleotides are TGCAGTGCTAGAGTAGGAGGGGGCTACACCTTC.

This clone was observed a few times. V is TRBV19 and J is TRBJ2-1; weak D call: TRBD2 (6 bases). Germline CDR1 is LNHDA and CDR2 is SQIVND (reference sequence). Trimming shortened V by 8 bases and J by 3 bases, and 14 bases separated the two germline ends. CDR3 length: 14 amino acids. CDR3 amino acids: CASAAGPFYNEQFF. In nucleotides, the CDR3 is TGTGCCAGTGCTGCGGGACCTTTCTACAATGAGCAGTTCTTC.

The chain employs TRBV5-1 and TRBJ2-5, with 7 bases matching TRBD1. The germline CDR1 and CDR2 sequences are SGHRS and YFSETQ. The CDR3 extends over 18 amino acids. The J segment lost 5 bases and the V segment lost 0 bases, leaving 16 bases of the junction unmatched. The CDR3 DNA sequence: TGCGCCAGCAGCTTGGCCACCCCCCGACAGGGCGGGTGCGAGACCCAGTACTTC. Protein: CASSLATPRQGGCETQYF.

The chain has TRBV29-1 and TRBJ2-5, with 10 bases that match TRBD2. Matching the DNA end better, TRBJ2-7 makes the J call doubtful. The CDR3 contains 13 residues. The germline CDR1 and CDR2 sequences are SQVTM and ANQGSEA. The CDR3 coding sequence is TGCAGCGTGAGGACTAGCGGAGACTACGAGCAGTACTTC. Its translation: CSVRTSGDYEQYF.

This rearrangement joins TRBV9 to TRBJ2-3, with 7 bases lining up with TRBD2. This CDR3 has 12 residues. Germline-derived CDR1 and CDR2 are SGDLS and YYNGEE. The trim removed 0 bases at V and 10 bases at J, leaving 2 bases unmatched. CDR3 protein: CASSVEAGAQYF. In DNA form, the CDR3 reads TGTGCCAGCAGCGTAGAGGCGGGGGCGCAGTATTTT.

This chain links TRBV6-4 with TRBJ1-5; D possibly corresponds to TRBD1 (6 bases). V lost 4 bases and J 5 bases, leaving 9 bases between the germline ends. Germline assignment: CDR1 MRHNA and CDR2 SNTAGT. The CDR3 spans 13 residues. CDR3 region: CASSAGAHQPQHF. CDR3 nucleotide sequence: TGTGCCAGCAGTGCAGGGGCCCATCAGCCCCAGCATTTT.

This clone was picked up a small number of times. The V gene is TRBV4-3, the J gene TRBJ2-3; 11 nucleotides align to TRBD2. The germline V gene encodes CDR1 LGHNA and CDR2 YSLEER. This CDR3 has 16 amino acids. After removal of 4 bases from V and 0 bases from J, the junction contained 3 bases not matched to a gene. The CDR3 DNA follows: TGCGCCAGCAGCCGGGGACTAGCGGTTAGCACAGATACGCAGTATTTT. It yields the protein CASSRGLAVSTDTQYF.

This chain links TRBV5-6 with TRBJ1-4, with TRBD1 matching 7 bases. The CDR3 runs to 17 residues. Germline assignment: CDR1 SGHDT and CDR2 YYEEEE. Trimming took 0 bases from V and 7 from J; bases not matched to a gene: 12. DNA for the CDR3: TGTGCCAGCAGCTTGGCCGAGTACCAGGGGGTCAGTGAAAAACTGTTTTTT. It translates to CASSLAEYQGVSEKLFF.

The chain links TRBV4-1 to TRBJ1-4; possible D gene TRBD1, 6 bases. Germline values: CDR1 MGHRA, CDR2 YSYEKL. The CDR3 is 17 residues long. V was shortened by 0 bases and J by 3 bases, with 14 bases between the two germline ends. CDR3 region: CASSQEIGHRANEKLFF. The CDR3 nucleotides read TGCGCCAGCAGCCAAGAGATCGGGCACAGGGCTAATGAAAAACTGTTTTTT.

V is TRBV5-1 and J is TRBJ2-5; 10 bases agree with TRBD2. CDR1 and CDR2 from the germline V gene are SGHRS and YFSETQ. V lost 3 bases to trimming and J lost 1 base; unmatched junction nucleotides: 12. The CDR3 is 18 residues long. CDR3 loop: CASSSSPRLAGPQETQYF. The CDR3 DNA reads as TGCGCCAGCAGCTCCAGCCCGCGACTAGCGGGTCCCCAAGAGACCCAGTACTTC.